The 16 T cell receptor beta chains below were found in one sample sequenced in a study of cytomegalovirus exposure and HLA in healthy donors (dated by TCRdb to 2017 to 2019). The library was obtained by the immunoSEQ multiplex PCR assay. The multiplex PCR relied on a mix of 60 forward primers for TCR Vbeta segments and 13 reverse primers for TCR Jbeta segments. TCRdb obtained this table from immuneACCESS and retained in-frame rearrangements with V and J assigned. These tables miss some clones; where compared with another copy, unresolved V genes account for less than half of the shortfall, and the remainder is unexplained. This sample has over 100,000 clones in its table, and 63% of those were observed once. The ten top clones hold more than 8% of the sample. Material for sequencing was PBMCs. These receptors were collected from a man in his forties or fifties in good health and CMV-seropositive.

This chain connects TRBV28 to TRBJ1-1; 9 bases map to TRBD1. The CDR3 runs to 15 residues. Germline V lookup: CDR1 MDHEN, CDR2 SYDVKM. Trimming took 6 bases from V and 1 from J; bases not matched to a gene: 6. Written as DNA, the CDR3 is TGTGCCAGCAGGCAACAGGGGGCGGCGAACACTGAAGCTTTCTTT. This codes for CASRQQGAANTEAFF.

V gene TRBV9 combines with J gene TRBJ2-5, with D tentatively TRBD1 (6 bases). Germline V lookup: CDR1 SGDLS, CDR2 YYNGEE. Between the trimmed V and J ends, which lost 4 bases and 3 bases, there was a span of 13 bases. CDR3 length equals 14 residues. The CDR3 reads CASSLSGQKETQYF. DNA for the CDR3: TGTGCCAGCAGCCTGAGTGGACAGAAAGAGACCCAGTACTTC.

The rearrangement links TRBV7-9 to TRBJ2-2; a possible D gene is TRBD1 (6 bases). The V end was cut by 5 bases, the J end by 6 bases, with 22 bases between. Germline V gene sequence: CDR1 SEHNR, CDR2 FQNEAQ (reference sequence). The CDR3 totals 17 residues. CDR3 nucleotides: TGTGCCAGCAGCCCAAGAGCAGGGGCCGGTATCTCCGGGGAGCTGTTTTTT. It specifies CASSPRAGAGISGELFF.

The chain uses TRBV30 and TRBJ2-7, with D maybe TRBD1 (5 bases). Trimming took 3 bases from V and 2 from J, leaving 11 bases between them. CDR1 and CDR2 from the germline V gene are GTSNPN and SVGIG (reference sequence). The CDR3 is 13 amino acids. CDR3 in amino acids: CAWRVKGAYEQYF. CDR3 nucleotides: TGTGCCTGGAGGGTTAAAGGGGCCTACGAGCAGTACTTC.

The rearrangement joins TRBV2 to TRBJ2-7; D unresolved. Trimming cost V 5 bases and J 0 bases, with 5 bases left between them. Per the germline V gene, CDR1 is SNHLY and CDR2 is FYNNEI. The CDR3 covers 12 residues. CDR3 nucleotides: TGTGCCAGCAGTCGAGCCTCCTACGAGCAGTACTTC. Translated, it gives CASSRASYEQYF.

The chain carries TRBV29-1 and TRBJ2-7; D gene uncertain. Between the trimmed V and J ends, which lost 3 bases and 1 base, there was a span of 10 bases. This CDR3 spans 13 amino acids. Germline loops: CDR1 SQVTM, CDR2 ANQGSEA. The CDR3 is CSVDSLESYEQYF. The CDR3 region has the DNA TGCAGCGTTGATTCCTTGGAGTCCTACGAGCAGTACTTC.

The table lists this clone with a few counts. The genes are TRBV14 and TRBJ1-4; tentatively, D is TRBD1 (6 bases). V shed 3 bases and J shed 5 bases, with 19 bases lying between them. This CDR3 is built from 17 residues. Germline V gives CDR1 SGHDN, CDR2 FVKESK. DNA for the CDR3: TGTGCCAGCAGCCAGAACAGGGCCGGGAGGGGAAATGAAAAACTGTTTTTT. The encoded protein is CASSQNRAGRGNEKLFF.

This rearrangement joins TRBV10-3 to TRBJ1-1; 8 positions agree with TRBD1. Trimming cost V 0 bases and J 4 bases; bases outside gene matches: 1. CDR1 is ENHRY and CDR2 is SYGVKD in the germline V gene. The length of the CDR3 is 14 residues. The CDR3 protein is CAISESTGGTEAFF. The CDR3 DNA reads as TGTGCCATCAGTGAGTCTACAGGGGGCACTGAAGCTTTCTTT.

The V gene is TRBV25-1, the J gene TRBJ1-6, with TRBD1 identical over 7 bases. The V gene end was trimmed by 5 bases and the J gene end by 16 bases; junction bases not matched to a gene: 5. The CDR3 extends over 11 amino acids. Germline assignment: CDR1 MGHDK and CDR2 SYGVNS. CDR3 in DNA: TGTGCCAGCAGTACCAGGGGGATTCTCCACTTT. This encodes CASSTRGILHF.

The V call is TRBV27, the J call TRBJ1-1; D is undetermined. Trimming pared 6 bases from V and 0 bases from J, leaving 8 bases between. The V gene's germline CDR1 is MNHEY and CDR2 SMNVEV (reference sequence). The CDR3 covers 13 residues. CDR3 sequence (DNA): TGTGCCAGCAGAAGGAGGGTGAACACTGAAGCTTTCTTT. It is translated as CASRRRVNTEAFF.

The sample holds a few counts of this clone. The chain combines TRBV27 with TRBJ2-7; weak D call: TRBD2 (5 bases). There are 14 residues in the CDR3. Germline CDR1 MNHEY, CDR2 SMNVEV (reference sequence). Trimming stripped 8 bases from V and 5 bases from J, with 19 bases between. The CDR3 nucleotides are TGTGCCAGCGCCGGACTCATAAGGGTCCACGAGCAGTACTTC. This codes for CASAGLIRVHEQYF.

This rearrangement joins TRBV5-6 to TRBJ2-7; 7 bases align to TRBD1. V dropped 4 bases and J dropped 3; count of bases not matched to a gene: 7. This CDR3 has 14 residues. Germline CDR1 and CDR2: SGHDT and YYEEEE. CDR3 sequence: CASSRRDRDYEQYF. CDR3 nucleotides: TGTGCCAGCAGCAGGCGTGACAGGGACTACGAGCAGTACTTC.

This clone appeared a single time. The V gene is TRBV18, the J gene TRBJ2-7, with 7 bases aligning to TRBD2. J gave up 3 bases and V 6 bases, and 17 bases lay outside the gene matches. Per germline, CDR1 KGHSH and CDR2 LQKENI. The CDR3 contains 17 residues. The CDR3 region is CASSPRTAGEGYYEQYF. The CDR3 nucleotides read TGTGCCAGCTCCCCTAGGACCGCGGGAGAGGGATACTACGAGCAGTACTTC.

This clone occurred a few times. The chain couples TRBV7-9 to TRBJ1-2; D not resolved. The CDR3 sequence is 15 residues long. Deletions cut 0 bases from V and 3 bases from J, with 11 bases between. CDR1 SEHNR and CDR2 FQNEAQ come from the germline V gene (reference sequence). The CDR3 DNA reads as TGTGCCAGCAGCTTAGCCCATGGCGGGCACTATGGCTACACCTTC. It translates to CASSLAHGGHYGYTF.

The V gene is TRBV4-2, the J gene TRBJ1-5; D is ambiguous. The CDR3 is 15 residues long. CDR1 is LGHNA and CDR2 is YNFKEQ in the germline V gene. V lost 1 base, J lost 6 bases, and 13 bases lay in between. The CDR3 is CASSQGSRGGQPQHF. The CDR3 coding sequence is TGTGCCAGCAGCCAAGGTAGCCGGGGAGGTCAGCCCCAGCATTTT.

The J gene is TRBJ2-2, the V gene TRBV9; TRBD1 aligns across 7 bases. Trimming took 0 bases from V and 5 from J; bases not matched to a gene: 10. The CDR3 sequence is 17 residues long. In germline, CDR1 is SGDLS, CDR2 YYNGEE. DNA for the CDR3: TGTGCCAGCAGCGTAGGTGGGGCAGGCAGGGGGACCGGGGAGCTGTTTTTT. This encodes CASSVGGAGRGTGELFF.